The rows below give T cell receptor beta chains drawn from one sample of a study of T cell changes during pregnancy in multiple sclerosis. Clones were sequenced by immunoSEQ multiplex PCR, and TCRdb holds only the in-frame ones, with some missing. The sample contains about 44,000 clones, roughly 89% of which appear only once. Sequenced here: CD4+ T cells from peripheral blood mononuclear cells, sampled in the first trimester of pregnancy. These receptors originate from a female donor with multiple sclerosis, enrolled in a pregnancy study. Both conserved end residues are part of each CDR3. D genes are given only for firm matches. The size of a clone is reported for some rows only, either as once, few or many, or as a class for expanded clones.

size	D	V	J	CDR3	DNA
NA	TRBD2	TRBV7-9	TRBJ2-7	CASSPRVAGVQLVYEQYF	TGTGCCAGCAGCCCTCGGGTAGCGGGAGTTCAGTTAGTATACGAGCAGTACTTC
NA	TRBD1	TRBV5-1	TRBJ1-4	CASSRWDSNEKLFF	TGCGCCAGCAGCCGATGGGACAGTAATGAAAAACTGTTTTTT
few	NA	TRBV30	TRBJ1-4	CAWSVSNRADEKLFF	TGTGCCTGGAGTGTATCGAACAGGGCCGATGAAAAACTGTTTTTT
NA	TRBD1	TRBV18	TRBJ2-1	CASSPDRAQFF	TGTGCCAGCTCACCGGACAGGGCGCAGTTCTTC
NA	TRBD2	TRBV7-6	TRBJ2-7	CASSLGSSGGTYEQYF	TGTGCCAGCAGCTTAGGGTCTAGCGGGGGGACCTACGAGCAGTACTTC
NA	TRBD1	TRBV7-2	TRBJ1-1	CASSSRDRAEQEAFF	TGTGCCAGCAGCTCCCGGGACAGGGCTGAGCAAGAAGCTTTCTTT
once	NA	TRBV28	TRBJ1-5	CASFGRALDQPQHF	TGTGCCAGCTTTGGCAGGGCTTTGGATCAGCCCCAGCATTTT
NA	TRBD2	TRBV6-1	TRBJ2-3	CASREKKLGLARSDTQYF	TGTGCCAGCAGAGAAAAGAAACTGGGACTAGCCCGGTCAGATACGCAGTATTTT
NA	TRBD1	TRBV18	TRBJ2-7	CASSPRLDRGAPYEQYF	TGTGCCAGCTCACCTCGTCTCGACAGGGGCGCACCCTACGAGCAGTACTTC
NA	NA	TRBV6-5	TRBJ1-1	CASSKRGGQGTEAFF	TGTGCCAGCAGTAAACGCGGGGGGCAGGGCACTGAAGCTTTCTTT
NA	TRBD1	TRBV6-1	TRBJ1-5	CASRQGAYQHF	TGTGCCAGCAGACAGGGGGCGTACCAGCATTTT
few	TRBD1	TRBV11-2	TRBJ2-5	CASSLEGTGQETQYF	TGTGCCAGCAGCTTAGAAGGGACAGGGCAAGAGACCCAGTACTTC
NA	NA	TRBV9	TRBJ1-5	CASSPQGQSNQPQHF	TGTGCCAGCAGCCCCCAAGGACAGAGCAATCAGCCCCAGCATTTT
NA	TRBD2	TRBV5-4	TRBJ2-2	CASSLDSGVNTGELFF	TGTGCCAGCAGCTTGGATAGCGGGGTGAACACCGGGGAGCTGTTTTTT